Listed below are T cell receptor beta chains from one sample, sequenced in a study of T cell repertoires in cytomegalovirus infection. TCRdb independently ran MiXCR on the reads; one entry per CDR3 protein. The sample records 650,000 to 900,000 distinct CDR3 sequences, almost 30% being singletons. The antigens these receptors bind are not known. This material consisted of cultured CD8+ T cells from PBMCs, taken from culture after CMV antigen stimulation. The receptors here all came from a human donor in good health (CMV status not recorded). Some clones in this sample may be carry-over from other donors' samples. Each CDR3 is given with its conserved first and last residue. A D gene is named only where the DNA matches it firmly. Size is omitted from some rows. Given values are once, few, many or a class for expanded clones.

clone size: few
V gene: TRBV6-1
D gene: -
J gene: TRBJ1-5
CDR3 protein: CARGEGQPQHF
CDR3 DNA: TGTGCCAGGGGAGAAGGACAGCCCCAGCATTTT

clone size: many
V gene: TRBV7-9
D gene: TRBD1
J gene: TRBJ1-3
CDR3 protein: CASSSGTGGSGNTIYF
CDR3 DNA: TGTGCCAGCAGCTCCGGGACAGGGGGCTCTGGAAACACCATATATTTT

clone size: few
V gene: TRBV7-3
D gene: -
J gene: TRBJ2-2
CDR3 protein: CASSVRGGELFF
CDR3 DNA: TGTGCCAGCAGCGTCAGGGGCGGGGAGCTGTTTTTT

clone size: few
V gene: TRBV12-3/TRBV12-4
D gene: -
J gene: TRBJ2-5
CDR3 protein: CASSPGHIWYF
CDR3 DNA: TGTGCCAGCAGTCCAGGTCACATATGGTACTTC

clone size: few
V gene: TRBV27
D gene: -
J gene: TRBJ1-5
CDR3 protein: CASSPGPGRYQPQHF
CDR3 DNA: TGTGCCAGCAGTCCGGGACCCGGGCGGTATCAGCCCCAGCATTTT

clone size: few
V gene: TRBV6-5
D gene: -
J gene: TRBJ1-1
CDR3 protein: CASSPGRLEAFF
CDR3 DNA: TGTGCCAGCAGTCCGGGTCGACTTGAAGCTTTCTTT

clone size: few
V gene: TRBV7-9
D gene: -
J gene: TRBJ1-2
CDR3 protein: CASSLWGEANYGYTF
CDR3 DNA: TGTGCCAGCAGTCTGTGGGGGGAAGCTAACTATGGCTACACCTTC

clone size: -
V gene: TRBV7-2
D gene: -
J gene: TRBJ2-1
CDR3 protein: CASSLEGVPSSYNEQFF
CDR3 DNA: TGTGCCAGCAGCTTAGAGGGGGTACCCAGCTCCTACAATGAGCAGTTCTTC

clone size: many
V gene: TRBV7-8
D gene: -
J gene: TRBJ2-7
CDR3 protein: CASSLFTSSYEQYF
CDR3 DNA: TGTGCCAGCAGCTTATTCACCAGCTCCTACGAGCAGTACTTC

clone size: few
V gene: TRBV7-6
D gene: -
J gene: TRBJ2-2
CDR3 protein: CASSPIHSNTGELFF
CDR3 DNA: TGTGCCAGCAGCCCAATCCACAGTAACACCGGGGAGCTGTTTTTT

clone size: -
V gene: TRBV7-9
D gene: -
J gene: TRBJ2-5
CDR3 protein: CASKLGGETQYF
CDR3 DNA: TGTGCCAGTAAACTTGGAGGAGAGACCCAGTACTTC

clone size: many
V gene: TRBV7-9
D gene: -
J gene: TRBJ2-5
CDR3 protein: CASSLGASDQETQYF
CDR3 DNA: TGTGCCAGCAGCTTAGGTGCGTCAGACCAAGAGACCCAGTACTTC

clone size: -
V gene: TRBV5-1
D gene: TRBD1
J gene: TRBJ1-4
CDR3 protein: CASSLMDRGDEKLFF
CDR3 DNA: TGCGCCAGCAGCTTGATGGACAGGGGGGATGAAAAACTGTTTTTT

clone size: -
V gene: TRBV14
D gene: -
J gene: TRBJ1-1
CDR3 protein: CASSRRQVMNTEAFF
CDR3 DNA: TGTGCCAGCAGCCGTCGACAGGTCATGAACACTGAAGCTTTCTTT

clone size: few
V gene: TRBV11-3
D gene: TRBD1
J gene: TRBJ2-3
CDR3 protein: CASSFGGQETDTQYF
CDR3 DNA: TGTGCCAGCAGCTTTGGTGGACAGGAAACAGATACGCAGTATTTT

clone size: many
V gene: TRBV6-6
D gene: -
J gene: TRBJ2-7
CDR3 protein: CASSYSPGGGTYEQYF
CDR3 DNA: TGTGCCAGCAGTTACTCCCCAGGGGGAGGAACATACGAGCAGTACTTC

clone size: -
V gene: TRBV19
D gene: TRBD2
J gene: TRBJ2-2
CDR3 protein: CASSFGVAGGYTGELFF
CDR3 DNA: TGTGCCAGTAGTTTCGGGGTAGCGGGGGGGTACACCGGGGAGCTGTTTTTT

clone size: many
V gene: TRBV7-2
D gene: TRBD2
J gene: TRBJ2-3
CDR3 protein: CASSSIGGASTDTQYF
CDR3 DNA: TGTGCCAGCAGCTCAATCGGGGGGGCAAGCACAGATACGCAGTATTTT

clone size: -
V gene: TRBV9
D gene: -
J gene: TRBJ2-3
CDR3 protein: CASTPSYTDTQYF
CDR3 DNA: TGTGCCAGCACCCCTAGCTACACAGATACGCAGTATTTT

clone size: few
V gene: TRBV12-3/TRBV12-4
D gene: -
J gene: TRBJ2-5
CDR3 protein: CASSFLWGGEGETQYF
CDR3 DNA: TGTGCCAGCAGTTTTCTTTGGGGTGGTGAGGGAGAGACCCAGTACTTC